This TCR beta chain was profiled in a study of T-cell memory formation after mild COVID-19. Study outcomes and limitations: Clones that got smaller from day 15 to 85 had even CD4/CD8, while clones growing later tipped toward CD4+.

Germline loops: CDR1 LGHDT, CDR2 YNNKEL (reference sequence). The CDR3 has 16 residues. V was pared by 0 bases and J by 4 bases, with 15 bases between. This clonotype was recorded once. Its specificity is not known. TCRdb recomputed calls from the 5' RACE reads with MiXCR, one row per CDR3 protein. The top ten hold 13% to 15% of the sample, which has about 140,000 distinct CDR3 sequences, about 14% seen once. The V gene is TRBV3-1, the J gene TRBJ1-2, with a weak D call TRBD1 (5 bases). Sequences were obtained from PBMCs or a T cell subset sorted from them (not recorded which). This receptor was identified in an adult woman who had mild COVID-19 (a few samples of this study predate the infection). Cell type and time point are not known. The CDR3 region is CASSQDILWGTYGYTF. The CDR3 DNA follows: TGTGCCAGCAGCCAAGACATTCTGTGGGGGACCTATGGCTACACCTTC.